The 25 T cell receptor beta chains in this list originate from one sample, sequenced in a study of T cells in Graves' hyperthyroidism and ophthalmopathy. Amplification of TCR beta CDR3 regions used RNA as the template. Researchers ran a first-round RT-PCR on the TCR CDR3 using the HTBI primer set. Via MiXCR, TCRdb re-called the multiplex PCR reads, giving one row per CDR3 protein. The data contain more than 300,000 distinct CDR3 sequences, about 15% of them singletons. Sequenced sample: blood. The receptors come from a woman in her thirties with Graves' hyperthyroidism.

This clonotype was seen a handful of times. The chain has TRBV5-1 and TRBJ1-4; 8 bases match TRBD1. Unmatched junction bases numbered 4, after V lost 1 base and J lost 5 bases. The germline CDR1 and CDR2 sequences are SGHRS and YFSETQ. The CDR3 sequence is 15 residues long. CDR3 coding DNA: TGCGCCAGCAGCTTGTGGACAGGGCCCAATGAAAAACTGTTTTTT. Its translation: CASSLWTGPNEKLFF.

This clonotype was seen ten or more times. This rearrangement joins TRBV28 to TRBJ1-1; possible D gene TRBD1, 6 bases. The ends were cut back, 2 bases at V and 3 bases at J, with 13 bases in the middle. The CDR3 totals 15 residues. CDR1 and CDR2 (germline): MDHEN, SYDVKM. The CDR3 region has the DNA TGTGCCAGCAGTTTAGGGGGGACAAGATACACTGAAGCTTTCTTT. Its protein product is CASSLGGTRYTEAFF.

V is TRBV4-1 and J is TRBJ1-2; TRBD1 matches 7 bases. Unmatched junction bases numbered 3, after V lost 3 bases and J lost 8 bases. CDR3 size: 12 residues. Germline V gene sequence: CDR1 MGHRA, CDR2 YSYEKL. This CDR3 reads CASSHRDRGYTF. The DNA for the CDR3 is TGCGCCAGCAGCCACCGGGACAGAGGCTACACCTTC.

In its sample, this clonotype was seen many times. This chain links TRBV12-3 or TRBV12-4 with TRBJ1-2, with 9 bases matching TRBD1. J lost 14 bases, V lost 3 bases, and 4 bases had no gene match. This CDR3 comprises 11 residues. The CDR3 nucleotides read TGTGCCAGCAGTTTTTTAGGGACAGGGACCTTC. This sequence encodes CASSFLGTGTF.

This clonotype was seen a few times. The chain has TRBV6-1 and TRBJ1-4; D call uncertain. Germline CDR1 reads MNHNS; CDR2 reads SASEGT. The CDR3 runs to 15 residues. Deletions cut 5 bases from V and 7 bases from J, with 17 bases between. CDR3 amino acids: CASSPPYPPGEKLFF. CDR3 DNA sequence: TGTGCCAGCAGTCCCCCTTACCCACCGGGTGAAAAACTGTTTTTT.

The table lists this clonotype with many counts. The chain has TRBV20-1 and TRBJ1-6; tentative D call: TRBD1 (5 bases). CDR1 DFQATT and CDR2 SNEGSKA come from the germline V gene (reference sequence). Trimming took 0 bases from V and 10 from J, leaving 16 bases between them. CDR3 length: 15 residues. CDR3 nucleotide sequence: TGCAGTGCTAGAGAACCGGGACCTTCGGGATCACCCCTCCACTTT. Its translation is CSAREPGPSGSPLHF.

Comment on this clonotype: One base away lies a much larger clone, so this may be a sequencing read error. The gene calls are TRBV5-1 and TRBJ2-7; TRBD1 matches at 9 bases. Germline CDR1 and CDR2: SGHRS and YFSETQ. This CDR3 region has 15 residues. CDR3 coding DNA: TGCGCCAGCAGCTTGGACGCGGGACAGGGTTACGAGCGGTACTTC. The encoded protein is CASSLDAGQGYERYF.

This clonotype has at least ten counts. The V call is TRBV6-1, the J call TRBJ1-1; no reliable D call. CDR1 and CDR2 (germline): MNHNS, SASEGT. Between the trimmed V and J ends, which lost 10 bases and 1 base, there was a span of 7 bases. The CDR3 runs to 11 residues. CDR3 amino acids: CATTSNTEAFF. The CDR3 coding sequence is TGTGCCACCACGTCGAACACTGAAGCTTTCTTT.

The V gene is TRBV6-5, the J gene TRBJ1-2; TRBD1 might be the D (6 bases). The germline V gene encodes CDR1 MNHEY and CDR2 SVGAGI. The CDR3 extends over 14 amino acids. Trimming took 2 bases from V and 2 from J, leaving 9 bases between them. CDR3 residues: CASSYTTGNYGYTF. The CDR3, as DNA: TGTGCCAGCAGTTACACAACAGGGAACTATGGCTACACCTTC.

The sample holds one count of this clonotype. Compared with germline, one end of the junction differs, possibly owing to a read error. This chain's CDR3 is CASSQGDTNERLFF. For the CDR3, the DNA is TGCGCCAGCAGCCAAGGAGACACTAATGAAAGACTGTTTTTT. V and J are TRBV5-1 and TRBJ1-4; D uncertain. The V gene's germline CDR1 is SGHRS and CDR2 YFSETQ. The CDR3 has 14 residues.

This clonotype was seen repeatedly, ten times or more. The chain couples TRBV7-8 to TRBJ2-1; 7 bases are a match to TRBD2. V lost 5 bases, J lost 5 bases, and 9 bases stayed unmatched. This CDR3 comprises 15 residues. Germline CDR1 is SGHVS and CDR2 is FQNEAQ. CDR3 in amino acids: CASSRVWAGDNEQFF. The CDR3 bases are TGTGCCAGCAGCCGCGTTTGGGCGGGGGACAATGAGCAGTTCTTC.

Ten or more counts support this clonotype. As DNA, the CDR3 is TGTGCCAGCAGCTTACCCAAGGGACAGTCTCTTGGCTACACCTTC. This gives the protein CASSLPKGQSLGYTF. This chain joins TRBV7-9 and TRBJ1-2; 7 positions match TRBD1. This CDR3 spans 15 amino acids. Germline-derived CDR1 and CDR2 are SEHNR and FQNEAQ (reference sequence). V shed 2 bases, J shed 7 bases, and the junction held 10 bases outside the gene matches.

The chain joins TRBV30 to TRBJ1-3; D not resolved. CDR1 and CDR2 from the germline V gene are GTSNPN and SVGIG (reference sequence). There are 14 residues in the CDR3. V dropped 2 bases and J dropped 0 bases, with 8 bases sitting between them. The CDR3 nucleotides read TGTGCCTGGAGTACGACAAGCTCTGGAAACACCATATATTTT. Amino acid sequence: CAWSTTSSGNTIYF.

About this clonotype: Relative to the germline gene, one junction end is altered; a read error may explain this. This CDR3 reads CAGSLGAGAGNEQFF. DNA of the CDR3: TGTGCCGGCAGTTTAGGAGCGGGAGCTGGCAATGAGCAGTTCTTC. J is TRBJ2-1 and V is TRBV27; TRBD2 aligns across 8 bases. Germline-derived CDR1 and CDR2 are MNHEY and SMNVEV (reference sequence). This CDR3 contains 15 residues.

This clonotype showed up just a few times. CDR3 residues: CSAREHSGSMGTQYF. In nucleotides, the CDR3 is TGCAGTGCTAGAGAACATAGCGGGAGTATGGGGACCCAGTACTTC. This rearrangement joins TRBV20-1 to TRBJ2-5, with TRBD2 identical over 9 bases. Germline V gene sequence: CDR1 DFQATT, CDR2 SNEGSKA (reference sequence). The CDR3 covers 15 residues. Trimming at V came to 0 bases and at J to 7 bases, leaving 9 bases not matched to a gene.

This chain connects TRBV7-2 to TRBJ2-4; D not certain. The V end was cut by 4 bases, the J end by 10 bases, with 20 bases between. Germline V CDR1 and CDR2: SGHTA, FQGNSA. CDR3 length equals 15 residues. CDR3 in amino acids: CASSSAPGAQRIQYF. CDR3 coding DNA: TGTGCCAGCAGCTCCGCCCCCGGTGCGCAAAGGATTCAGTACTTC.

This clonotype was detected a few times. This chain uses TRBV7-8 with TRBJ2-2; 7 bases agree with TRBD1. CDR1 and CDR2 (germline): SGHVS, FQNEAQ. V shed 6 bases and J 6 bases; nucleotides not matched to a gene: 10. This CDR3 contains 15 residues. CDR3 residues: CASRPRPGTAGELFF. The CDR3 nucleotides are TGTGCCAGCAGACCGAGGCCCGGGACAGCCGGGGAGCTGTTTTTT.

This clonotype has just a few counts. The V gene is TRBV29-1, the J gene TRBJ1-1, with D possibly TRBD1 on 5 matching bases. Germline CDR1 and CDR2: SQVTM and ANQGSEA. V was shortened by 3 bases and J by 0 bases, with 14 bases between the two germline ends. CDR3 size: 15 residues. CDR3 residues: CSVEVTGTVNTEAFF. The CDR3 DNA is TGCAGCGTTGAGGTTACCGGGACGGTGAACACTGAAGCTTTCTTT. The whole variable domain, filled in from reference TRBV29-1 and TRBJ1-1, reads SAVISQKPSRDICQRGTSLTIQCQVDSQVTMMFWYRQQPGQSLTLIATANQGSEATYESGFVIDKFPISRPNLTFSTLTVSNMSPEDSSIYLCSVEVTGTVNTEAFFGQGTRLTVV.

J is TRBJ1-2 and V is TRBV6-2 or TRBV6-3; D not certain. Between the trimmed V and J ends, which lost 7 bases and 8 bases, there was a span of 14 bases. The CDR3 loop spans 12 amino acids. CDR1 is MNHEY and CDR2 is SVGEGT in the germline V gene. CDR3 residues: CASTEGAGGYTF. CDR3 sequence (DNA): TGTGCCAGCACGGAGGGAGCGGGCGGCTACACCTTC.

This clonotype was found many times. The chain carries TRBV7-2 and TRBJ2-5; TRBD2 agrees at 9 bases. This CDR3 is built from 15 residues. J gave up 5 bases and V 4 bases, and 8 bases lay outside the gene matches. Germline assignment: CDR1 SGHTA and CDR2 FQGNSA. Written as DNA, the CDR3 is TGTGCCAGCAGCTCCCTAGCGGGAATTAGGGAGACCCAGTACTTC. It codes for CASSSLAGIRETQYF.

There are many counts of this clonotype. The chain employs TRBV10-3 and TRBJ1-2; TRBD1 might be the D (5 bases). Looked up from germline, CDR1 is ENHRY and CDR2 is SYGVKD. This CDR3 contains 17 residues. V lost 0 bases and J lost 0, with 14 bases in between. CDR3 coding DNA: TGTGCCATCAGTGAGTCCGTAAAGGCAGGGTCTAACTATGGCTACACCTTC. This translates into CAISESVKAGSNYGYTF.

This clonotype was counted at least ten times. This chain connects TRBV28 to TRBJ2-2; 8 nucleotides agree with TRBD2. Trimming at V came to 7 bases and at J to 4 bases, leaving 14 bases not matched to a gene. The CDR3 totals 17 residues. CDR1 and CDR2 (germline): MDHEN, SYDVKM. DNA for the CDR3: TGTGCCAGCACCCACCCCCGGGGGGGGGTAATCACCGGGGAGCTGTTTTTT. Translating it yields CASTHPRGGVITGELFF.

As concerns this clonotype: The junction shows a germline mismatch at one end, possibly a read error. The chain joins TRBV19 to TRBJ2-1; D remains unclear. The CDR3 spans 11 residues. CDR1 LNHDA and CDR2 SQIVND come from the germline V gene (reference sequence). The CDR3 nucleotides are TGTGCCGGTAGTTTCTACAATGAGCAGTTCTTC. Translation: CAGSFYNEQFF.

The rearrangement links TRBV7-2 to TRBJ2-2; D perhaps matches TRBD1 (5 bases). The V and J ends lost 1 base and 5 bases respectively, with 8 bases between them. The CDR3 runs to 14 residues. Germline assignment: CDR1 SGHTA and CDR2 FQGNSA. DNA of the CDR3: TGTGCCAGCAGCTTAGGGCCAGGGACCGGGGAGCTGTTTTTT. This encodes CASSLGPGTGELFF.

This rearrangement joins TRBV20-1 to TRBJ2-1; tentatively, D is TRBD1 (7 bases). Germline V gene lookup returns CDR1 DFQATT and CDR2 SNEGSKA (reference sequence). Trimming left V 3 bases short and J 2 bases short, with 17 bases between. The CDR3 runs to 16 residues. CDR3 in amino acids: CSASGGGRGTYNEQFF. The CDR3 bases are TGCAGTGCTAGCGGAGGGGGCAGGGGAACCTACAATGAGCAGTTCTTC.